This T cell receptor (beta chain) was sequenced for a study of blood T cell repertoires in COVID-19. As for the study in general: Samples taken during acute and convalescent COVID-19 were collected in the United States, Italy and Spain. Nucleic acid was either cDNA or gDNA, and it came from T cells, B-cell-depleted T cells, or PBMCs.

V shed 4 bases and J shed 8 bases, with 11 bases lying between them. Germline CDR1 MGHDK, CDR2 SYGVNS. The CDR3 has 12 amino acids. Authors' data handling: Estimates of nucleated cell counts were drawn from the amplification of reference gene primers. Profiled with immunoSEQ multiplex PCR; TCRdb holds only in-frame clones, not every one. V and J calls and clone size come straight from that table; D and trimming were deduced from the DNA. In the table there are 130,000 to 150,000 clones, around 80% of which are singletons. Sequenced input: peripheral blood. The genes are TRBV25-1 and TRBJ1-1; a possible D gene is TRBD1 (5 bases). The origin of this receptor is an older woman with acute or convalescent COVID-19. DNA of the CDR3: TGTGCCAGCAGTGCGGGGGGTGCCGAAGCTTTCTTT. Amino acids: CASSAGGAEAFF.